This T cell receptor beta chain came from a study of blood T cell repertoires in COVID-19 (TCRdb year 2020). In the study overall: The collaborator samples originated in the United States, Italy and Spain and spanned the acute and convalescent phases of COVID-19. The samples were drawn from the first 160 participants of the ongoing ImmuneRACE study and from about 1,200 subjects provided by 6 global collaborators. The repertoires were released in a freely available public database intended as a resource for research on the immune response to SARS-CoV-2. Nearly every sample came with metadata listing a de-identified subject ID, COVID-19 status, age in years and sex. The material from the prospective study consisted of cDNA or gDNA derived from T cells, B-cell-depleted T cells, or PBMCs. Deeply sampled blood TCRbeta repertoires from subjects exposed to, actively infected with, or recovered from COVID-19 were included in the dataset. Where HLA class I and class II types were available, the types were taken from metadata supplied by the sample provider, not from assay-based typing.

For this clone: Its target antigen remains unknown. Per-base quality was not reported, and no clone a single base away is much larger than it.

The immunoSEQ Assay, a bias-controlled multiplex PCR, was used to amplify TCRbeta CDR3 regions from genomic DNA. Under the source paper's analysis protocol: The number of nucleated cells in each sample was estimated from the amplification of reference gene primers within the assay. To quantify the absolute abundance of each unique TCRbeta CDR3 rearrangement, sequence reads were collapsed and filtered. For each sample, productive Simpson clonality was calculated as the square root of Simpson's diversity index across productive rearrangements. As stored in TCRdb, this immuneACCESS dataset retains in-frame rearrangements with V and J assigned. A fraction of the clones does not appear; measured against another copy, unresolved V genes explain less than half of the discrepancy, and the remainder lacks a known reason. D and trimming come from the DNA, and the V and J calls and clone size come from that table. Counted in this sample were 100,000 to 120,000 clones; about 85% of them appeared once. The top ten constitute less than 2% of the sample.

On the study overall, not on this receptor specifically: The amount of clinical and demographic metadata varied by source and participant and was provided uncurated.

Collaborating institutions collected whole blood in K2EDTA tubes following their own protocols. For TCRbeta analysis, collaborators shipped samples as frozen whole blood, isolated PBMCs, or DNA extracted from either of those sample types. Its CDR3 holds 15 amino acids, cysteine through phenylalanine. Of all the DNA, just the CDR3 is kept, 45 bases in frame from base 1. For CDR1 and CDR2, the germline V gene lists SGDLS and YYNGEE. From V the trimming removes 4 bases and from J it removes 13 bases, while the gene matches leave 19 bases of the junction unaccounted for. Rearrangement joined TRBV9 to TRBJ1-2; 7 nucleotides in the junction match TRBD1. Material: peripheral blood. The TCR comes from a man aged 45-65 years with acute or convalescent COVID-19. The CDR3 protein: CASSTKTGRSVGLTF. The base sequence is TGTGCCAGCAGCACTAAGACAGGGAGATCAGTAGGCCTCACCTTC.